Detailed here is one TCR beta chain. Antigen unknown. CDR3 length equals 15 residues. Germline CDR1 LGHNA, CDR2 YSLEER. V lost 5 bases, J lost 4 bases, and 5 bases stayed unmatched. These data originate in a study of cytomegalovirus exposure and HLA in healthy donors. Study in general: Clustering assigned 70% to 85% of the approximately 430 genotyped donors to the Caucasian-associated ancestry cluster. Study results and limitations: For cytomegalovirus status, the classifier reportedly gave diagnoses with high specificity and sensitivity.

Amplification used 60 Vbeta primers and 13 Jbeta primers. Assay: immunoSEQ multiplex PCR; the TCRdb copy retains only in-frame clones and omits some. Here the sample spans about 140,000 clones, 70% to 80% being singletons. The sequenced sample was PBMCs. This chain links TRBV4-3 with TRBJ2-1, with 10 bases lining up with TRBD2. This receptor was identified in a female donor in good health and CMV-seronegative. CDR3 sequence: CASSSGTSAYNEQFF. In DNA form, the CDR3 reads TGCGCCAGCAGCTCCGGGACTAGCGCTTACAATGAGCAGTTCTTC.